This T cell receptor beta chain was profiled in a study of blood T cell repertoires in COVID-19. Study context: Researchers got acute and convalescent COVID-19 samples from the United States, Italy and Spain. Nucleic acid was either cDNA or gDNA, and it came from T cells, B-cell-depleted T cells, or PBMCs.

The CDR3 consists of 14 residues. Unmatched junction bases numbered 2, after V lost 3 bases and J lost 4 bases. The germline V gene has CDR1 SGHDT and CDR2 YYEEEE. Authors' methods: Scientists estimated how many nucleated cells there were by amplifying reference gene primers. Some clones are missing from TCRdb's copy, which holds only in-frame ones; the method was immunoSEQ multiplex PCR. V and J calls and clone size are as listed in that table; D and trimming were resolved from the DNA. The sample consists of roughly 100,000 clones, about four fifths of them appearing once. The TCR comes from a woman older than 75 with acute or convalescent COVID-19. The sample consisted of peripheral blood. The chain links TRBV5-6 to TRBJ1-5, with 9 nucleotides matching TRBD1. The CDR3 coding sequence is TGTGCCAGCAGCTGGACAGGGGCAAATCAGCCCCAGCATTTT. Its translation is CASSWTGANQPQHF.